The 12 T cell receptor beta chains given below trace back to one sample, sequenced in a study of T cell responses to AZD1222 COVID-19 vaccine (dated by TCRdb to about 2021). The time point label, as the study defines it: about 28 days (+/-7) after the second vaccine dose. The receptor library was made with the immunoSEQ multiplex PCR assay. TCRdb limited this immuneACCESS table to in-frame rearrangements with V and J called. A share of clones is missing; checked studies link under half to unresolved V genes, and the rest is unexplained. A total of around 89,000 clones appear in this sample, roughly 90% of them only once. 5% to 6.5% of the sample goes to the ten largest clones. The specimen comprised peripheral blood, sampled 28 days after the second AZD1222 dose. Receptor source: an adult who received the AZD1222 COVID-19 vaccine.

This chain links TRBV5-6 with TRBJ1-1; D remains ambiguous. V was clipped by 1 base and J by 4 bases, with 11 bases between them. This CDR3 is built from 14 residues. Germline V gene sequence: CDR1 SGHDT, CDR2 YYEEEE. DNA for the CDR3: TGTGCCAGCAGCTTGTTTCACCTCGGCACTGAAGCTTTCTTT. Translated: CASSLFHLGTEAFF.

CDR3 coding DNA: TGTGCCAGCAGCTTAGGGGCTAGAAGCCCGAATGAAAAACTGTTTTTT. Protein sequence: CASSLGARSPNEKLFF. This chain connects TRBV11-3 to TRBJ1-4; unclear D gene. The CDR3 covers 16 residues. V was pared by 1 base and J by 5 bases, with 14 bases between. Germline values: CDR1 SGHNT, CDR2 YENEEA.

The chain uses TRBV19 and TRBJ1-2; D not certain. V lost 7 bases and J 0 bases, leaving 15 bases between the germline ends. Germline V CDR1 and CDR2: LNHDA, SQIVND (reference sequence). This CDR3 is built from 15 residues. The DNA of the CDR3 is TGTGCCAGTATCCCGGCGGGTCCGTCTAACTATGGCTACACCTTC. This gives the protein CASIPAGPSNYGYTF.

The chain couples TRBV5-4 to TRBJ2-7; 10 bases match TRBD2. There are 15 residues in the CDR3. Germline CDR1 and CDR2: SGHNT and YYREEE (reference sequence). J was trimmed by 7 bases and V by 0 bases; bases with no gene match: 7. Here the CDR3 reads CASSLVSGGAREQYF. The CDR3 bases are TGTGCCAGCAGCTTGGTAAGCGGGGGGGCTCGAGAGCAGTACTTC.

The chain employs TRBV5-1 and TRBJ2-5; D is undetermined. In germline, CDR1 is SGHRS, CDR2 YFSETQ. Trimming pared 5 bases from V and 1 base from J, leaving 12 bases between. The CDR3 covers 14 residues. The chain's CDR3 is CASRRGGIQETQYF. As DNA, the CDR3 is TGCGCCAGCAGGAGAGGTGGGATCCAAGAGACCCAGTACTTC.

The chain employs TRBV11-3 and TRBJ1-1, with no clear D. V dropped 4 bases and J dropped 3 bases, with 6 bases sitting between them. Germline V gene data show CDR1 as SGHNT and CDR2 as YENEEA. The CDR3 is made up of 12 amino acids. The CDR3 bases are TGTGCCAGCAGCTCCAGTTACACTGAAGCTTTCTTT. Its protein is CASSSSYTEAFF.

The chain couples TRBV19 to TRBJ2-1, with a weak D call TRBD1 (5 bases). V lost 0 bases, J lost 1 base, and 10 bases lay in between. CDR3 length: 16 amino acids. Germline CDR1 LNHDA, CDR2 SQIVND (reference sequence). CDR3 region: CASSIDLDSSYNEQFF. In nucleotides, the CDR3 is TGTGCCAGTAGTATAGATCTTGACAGTTCCTACAATGAGCAGTTCTTC.

The gene calls are TRBV6-8 and TRBJ1-6; D call uncertain. Germline lookup yields CDR1 MNHGY and CDR2 SAAAGT. The length of the CDR3 is 17 residues. Trimming removed 2 bases at V and 0 bases at J, with 11 bases between. CDR3 bases: TGTGCCAGCAGTTACCCGCCGTCCCCCTCCTATAATTCACCCCTCCACTTT. As protein: CASSYPPSPSYNSPLHF.

The chain couples TRBV5-1 to TRBJ2-7; TRBD2 matches 16 bases. Germline CDR1 reads SGHRS; CDR2 reads YFSETQ. V was pared by 0 bases and J by 10 bases, with 7 bases of the junction left unmatched. The CDR3 is 16 residues long. The DNA for the CDR3 is TGCGCCAGCAGCTTGGCTCCGGGACTAGCGGGGGGGCCTCAGTACTTC. Its protein product is CASSLAPGLAGGPQYF. The full variable domain, its missing parts supplied by reference TRBV5-1 and TRBJ2-7, is KAGVTQTPRYLIKTRGQQVTLSCSPISGHRSVSWYQQTPGQGLQFLFEYFSETQRNKGNFPGRFSGRQFSNSRSEMNVSTLELGDSALYLCASSLAPGLAGGPQYFGPGTRLTVT.

The V and J genes are TRBV11-3 and TRBJ1-1; the D is unclear. Germline CDR1 reads SGHNT; CDR2 reads YENEEA. The CDR3 covers 14 residues. V was pared by 0 bases and J by 2 bases, with 7 bases between. The CDR3 is CASSLEGDNTEAFF. The DNA of the CDR3 is TGTGCCAGCAGCTTAGAGGGAGATAACACTGAAGCTTTCTTT. Drawing the rest from reference TRBV11-3 and TRBJ1-1, the complete variable domain is EAGVVQSPRYKIIEKKQPVAFWCNPISGHNTLYWYLQNLGQGPELLIRYENEEAVDDSQLPKDRFSAERLKGVDSTLKIQPAELGDSAVYLCASSLEGDNTEAFFGQGTRLTVV.

The chain employs TRBV4-2 and TRBJ2-1, with 9 bases fitting TRBD2. This CDR3 spans 16 amino acids. Germline CDR1 reads LGHNA; CDR2 reads YNFKEQ. The ends lost 0 bases at V and 4 bases at J; junction bases unmatched: 4. CDR3 DNA: TGTGCCAGCAGCCAAGATCACGGACTAGCGTACAATGAGCAGTTCTTC. The encoded protein is CASSQDHGLAYNEQFF.

The chain is built from TRBV9 and TRBJ1-3; the D is unclear. This CDR3 region has 16 residues. CDR1 SGDLS and CDR2 YYNGEE come from the germline V gene. With 0 bases removed from V and 0 bases from J, the gap between germline ends came to 10 bases. The CDR3, as DNA: TGTGCCAGCAGCGTAGTTTCACCGAGCTCTGGAAACACCATATATTTT. Protein: CASSVVSPSSGNTIYF. Filled out from reference TRBV9 and TRBJ1-3, the complete variable domain reads DSGVTQTPKHLITATGQRVTLRCSPRSGDLSVYWYQQSLDQGLQFLIQYYNGEERAKGNILERFSAQQFPDLHSELNLSSLELGDSALYFCASSVVSPSSGNTIYFGEGSWLTVV.